What follows is one T cell receptor (beta chain) and its context. The sample originates from a study of cytomegalovirus exposure and HLA in healthy donors. It was with 60 Vbeta and 13 Jbeta primers that the PCR ran. The data were produced by immunoSEQ multiplex PCR, yet TCRdb's version contains in-frame clones alone and is incomplete. Among more than 100,000 clones, roughly 73% were seen once, and the ten largest hold around 1%. V was pared by 8 bases and J by 8 bases, with 12 bases of the junction left unmatched. In germline, CDR1 is SEHNR, CDR2 FQNEAQ (reference sequence). CDR3 size: 14 residues. This TCR was recovered from a male donor in good health and CMV-seronegative. Input material: PBMCs. The chain carries TRBV7-9 and TRBJ2-1, with 7 bases aligning to TRBD2. CDR3: CASCLSGPRDEQFF. CDR3 DNA sequence: TGTGCCAGCTGCCTTAGCGGGCCCCGAGATGAGCAGTTCTTC.